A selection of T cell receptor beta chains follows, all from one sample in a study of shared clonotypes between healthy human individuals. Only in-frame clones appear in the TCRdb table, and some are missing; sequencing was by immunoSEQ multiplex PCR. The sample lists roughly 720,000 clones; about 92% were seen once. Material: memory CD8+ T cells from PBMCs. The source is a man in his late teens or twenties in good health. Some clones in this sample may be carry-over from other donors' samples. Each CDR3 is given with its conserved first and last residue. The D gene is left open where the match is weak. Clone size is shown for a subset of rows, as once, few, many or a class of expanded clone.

CSVGGGLGTGTGELFF	TGCAGCGTTGGTGGGGGGCTCGGGACCGGAACCGGGGAGCTGTTTTTT	NA	TRBV29-1	NA	TRBJ2-2
CASIRDRVYNEQFF	TGTGCCAGCATCCGGGACAGAGTATACAATGAGCAGTTCTTC	once	TRBV28	TRBD1	TRBJ2-1
CASSQPEGSGSYEQYF	TGTGCCAGCAGCCAACCTGAGGGTAGCGGCTCCTACGAGCAGTACTTC	once	TRBV7-9	NA	TRBJ2-7
CSAGTDYEQYF	TGCAGCGCCGGGACAGACTACGAGCAGTACTTC	NA	TRBV29-1	TRBD1	TRBJ2-7
CASSLEASGYSGANVLTF	TGTGCCAGCAGTTTAGAGGCTAGCGGCTACTCTGGGGCCAACGTCCTGACTTTC	NA	TRBV28	TRBD2	TRBJ2-6
CASSIRGSYNEQFF	TGTGCCAGCAGCATCAGGGGTTCCTACAATGAGCAGTTCTTC	once	TRBV6-5	NA	TRBJ2-1
CASSSPQSGFPYEQYF	TGTGCCAGCAGCTCACCTCAATCAGGGTTCCCCTACGAGCAGTACTTC	NA	TRBV7-2	NA	TRBJ2-7
CASSQEERVMLFKGTDTQYF	TGTGCCAGCAGCCAAGAGGAGAGGGTAATGCTCTTTAAGGGCACAGATACGCAGTATTTT	NA	TRBV4-2	NA	TRBJ2-3
CASTMGGEAYEQYF	TGTGCCAGCACCATGGGGGGGGAAGCCTACGAGCAGTACTTC	NA	TRBV6-6	TRBD2	TRBJ2-7
CASSLGLVTSGRASEQYF	TGTGCCAGCAGCTTAGGACTTGTGACTAGCGGGAGGGCCTCCGAGCAGTACTTC	NA	TRBV7-2	TRBD2	TRBJ2-7
CASSSTSGSNAYEQYF	TGTGCCAGCAGCTCCACTAGCGGGAGTAACGCCTACGAGCAGTACTTC	NA	TRBV5-6	TRBD2	TRBJ2-7
CASRTPGLRTDTQYF	TGTGCCAGTAGGACGCCGGGACTGCGCACAGATACGCAGTATTTT	NA	TRBV19	NA	TRBJ2-3
CASSFTPHRGPPYNEQFF	TGTGCCAGCAGCTTTACGCCCCACAGGGGTCCCCCCTACAATGAGCAGTTCTTC	NA	TRBV11-2	TRBD1	TRBJ2-1
CAIKGREVSYNEQFF	TGTGCCATTAAGGGGCGGGAGGTGTCCTACAATGAGCAGTTCTTC	once	TRBV19	TRBD2	TRBJ2-1
CASSLGLNTDTQYF	TGTGCCAGCAGCCTAGGACTCAATACAGATACGCAGTATTTT	NA	TRBV7-3	NA	TRBJ2-3
CASSTGQSYEQYF	TGTGCCAGCAGCACGGGACAGTCCTACGAGCAGTACTTC	NA	TRBV28	TRBD1	TRBJ2-7
CASSITGGSYNEQFF	TGTGCCAGCAGTATTACAGGGGGCTCCTACAATGAGCAGTTCTTC	NA	TRBV27	TRBD1	TRBJ2-1
CASSGTRLFAGHSTDTQYF	TGTGCCAGCAGTGGGACCCGGCTATTTGCGGGTCATAGCACAGATACGCAGTATTTT	NA	TRBV27	NA	TRBJ2-3
CASSLDVTDTQYF	TGTGCCAGCAGCCTAGACGTCACAGATACGCAGTATTTT	NA	TRBV7-7	NA	TRBJ2-3
CASSIVRRRKLFF	TGTGCCAGTAGTATAGTACGCAGGCGAAAACTGTTTTTT	NA	TRBV19	NA	TRBJ1-4
CASSMVRGWGSNQPQHF	TGTGCCAGTAGTATGGTGAGGGGCTGGGGAAGCAATCAGCCCCAGCATTTT	NA	TRBV19	NA	TRBJ1-5
CASSVESGVWLAGGEQFF	TGTGCCAGCAGCGTAGAAAGCGGGGTCTGGCTAGCGGGAGGCGAGCAGTTCTTC	NA	TRBV9	TRBD2	TRBJ2-1
CASSAWTSAPGDTQYF	TGTGCCAGCAGCGCTTGGACTAGCGCCCCGGGAGATACGCAGTATTTT	NA	TRBV9	TRBD2	TRBJ2-3
CASSQVASGRYEQYF	TGCGCCAGCAGCCAAGTGGCTAGCGGTCGCTACGAGCAGTACTTC	NA	TRBV4-1	TRBD2	TRBJ2-7
CATGLWHHEQYF	TGTGCCACCGGGCTGTGGCATCACGAGCAGTACTTC	NA	TRBV7-9	NA	TRBJ2-7
CASTPCGLFYSGLAKNIQYF	TGTGCCAGCACCCCATGCGGGCTCTTCTACTCGGGCCTAGCCAAAAACATTCAGTACTTC	NA	TRBV7-3	NA	TRBJ2-4
CASSYRVSGRTPYEQYF	TGTGCCAGCAGTTACAGGGTTAGCGGGAGGACTCCCTACGAGCAGTACTTC	NA	TRBV27	TRBD2	TRBJ2-7
CASSSVHEQYF	TGTGCCAGCAGTTCGGTCCACGAGCAGTACTTC	NA	TRBV27	NA	TRBJ2-7
CAGVRDRDQETQYF	TGTGCCGGGGTCCGGGACAGGGACCAAGAGACCCAGTACTTC	NA	TRBV7-9	TRBD1	TRBJ2-5
CASSLELAGGNNEQFF	TGCGCCAGCAGCTTGGAACTAGCGGGAGGCAACAATGAGCAGTTCTTC	NA	TRBV5-1	TRBD2	TRBJ2-1
CAWSVLTGSGNTEAFF	TGTGCCTGGAGTGTACTAACAGGGTCGGGGAACACTGAAGCTTTCTTT	NA	TRBV30	NA	TRBJ1-1
CASSVDRVPDTQYF	TGTGCCAGCAGCGTGGACAGGGTCCCAGATACGCAGTATTTT	NA	TRBV7-9	TRBD1	TRBJ2-3
CASRPIWYGYTF	TGTGCCAGCAGGCCAATATGGTATGGCTACACCTTC	NA	TRBV6-1	NA	TRBJ1-2
CASSRRPRRGKETQYF	TGTGCCAGCAGCCGACGCCCCAGAAGAGGGAAAGAGACCCAGTACTTC	NA	TRBV5-4	NA	TRBJ2-5